The clone carrying this TCR beta chain was observed many times. This entry belongs to a study of early T cells in non-severe SARS-CoV-2 infection. Study summary: The study sequenced bulk RNA from unsorted whole blood, with chains unpaired.

Germline values: CDR1 SGHRS, CDR2 YFSETQ. The V segment lost 2 bases and the J segment 7 bases; nucleotides outside the gene matches: 8. The CDR3 consists of 15 residues. cDNA molecules, individually, were tagged with unique molecular identifiers. Each CDR3 protein gets one entry after TCRdb re-called the 5' RACE reads with MiXCR. Altogether around 63,000 distinct CDR3 sequences are present, 9% to 10% being singletons, with the ten largest covering around 15%. The sequence came from an adult who was a healthcare worker with PCR-confirmed SARS-CoV-2 infection or an uninfected control (not recorded which). This rearrangement joins TRBV5-1 to TRBJ2-4, with 8 bases fitting TRBD1. Sample: whole blood, taken at baseline. CDR3 residues: CASSLRTGGPNIQYF. In nucleotides, the CDR3 is TGCGCCAGCAGCTTAAGAACAGGGGGGCCGAACATTCAGTACTTC.